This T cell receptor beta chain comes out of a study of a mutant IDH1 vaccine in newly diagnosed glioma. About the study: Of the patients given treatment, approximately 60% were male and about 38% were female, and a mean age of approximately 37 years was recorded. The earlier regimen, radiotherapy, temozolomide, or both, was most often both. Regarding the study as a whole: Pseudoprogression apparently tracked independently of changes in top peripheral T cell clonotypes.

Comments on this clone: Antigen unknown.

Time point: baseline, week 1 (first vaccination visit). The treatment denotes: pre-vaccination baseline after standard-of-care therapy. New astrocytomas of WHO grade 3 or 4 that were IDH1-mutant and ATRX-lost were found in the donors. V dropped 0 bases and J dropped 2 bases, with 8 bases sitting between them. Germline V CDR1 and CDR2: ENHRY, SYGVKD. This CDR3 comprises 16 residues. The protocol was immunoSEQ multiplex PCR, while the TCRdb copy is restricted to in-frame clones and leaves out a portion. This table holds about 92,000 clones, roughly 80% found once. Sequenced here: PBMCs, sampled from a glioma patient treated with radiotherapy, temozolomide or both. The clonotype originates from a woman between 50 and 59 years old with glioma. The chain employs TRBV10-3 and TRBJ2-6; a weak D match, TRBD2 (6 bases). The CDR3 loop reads CAISESGRTGANVLTF. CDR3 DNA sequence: TGTGCCATCAGTGAGTCGGGGAGGACTGGGGCCAACGTCCTGACTTTC.